This T cell receptor (beta chain) was sequenced during a study of blood T cell repertoires in COVID-19. Across the study: Sources were T cells, B-cell-depleted T cells, or PBMCs; the material itself was cDNA or gDNA.

The V gene's germline CDR1 is LGHNA and CDR2 YSLEER. The V and J ends lost 1 base and 4 bases, in that order; junction bases with no gene match: 7. This CDR3 has 16 amino acids. Authors' methods: Estimates of nucleated cell counts were drawn from the amplification of reference gene primers. Method: immunoSEQ multiplex PCR; TCRdb's copy keeps in-frame clones and lacks some. For V, J and clone size, that table is used; D and trimming come from the DNA. The sample lists around 110,000 clones; 86% were seen once. This clone appeared a single time. V usage is TRBV4-3 and J usage is TRBJ1-1; the match to TRBD1 covers 9 bases. The sequenced sample consisted of peripheral blood. This TCR was sampled from a middle-aged man with acute or convalescent COVID-19. The CDR3 is CASSQGTGGSVTEAFF. The CDR3 DNA follows: TGCGCCAGCAGCCAAGGAACAGGGGGCTCTGTCACTGAAGCTTTCTTT.